Each of the 26 T cell receptor beta chains below was sequenced from the same sample in a study of cytomegalovirus exposure and HLA in healthy donors. Here immunoSEQ multiplex PCR was the method, and the copy in TCRdb shows in-frame clones only, minus some. The sample has about 120,000 clones; around 90% are singletons. Source material: PBMCs. The receptors were sampled from a woman aged 18-29 years in good health and CMV-seronegative.

This chain connects TRBV9 to TRBJ2-3; 8 bases are a match to TRBD1. The CDR3 sequence is 15 residues long. Germline-derived CDR1 and CDR2 are SGDLS and YYNGEE. J was trimmed by 8 bases and V by 0 bases; bases with no gene match: 8. The CDR3 loop is CASSVDSRGRGTQYF. The CDR3 bases are TGTGCCAGCAGCGTAGATTCCAGGGGGCGAGGTACGCAGTATTTT.

V usage is TRBV7-8 and J usage is TRBJ2-1; 12 bases line up with TRBD2. This CDR3 has 15 amino acids. The V and J ends lost 1 base and 7 bases, in that order; junction bases with no gene match: 2. Germline V CDR1 and CDR2: SGHVS, FQNEAQ. For the CDR3, the DNA is TGTGCCAGCAGCTTAGGCCTAGCGGGAGGGAATGAGCAGTTCTTC. This codes for CASSLGLAGGNEQFF.

The chain has TRBV9 and TRBJ1-3; D is possibly TRBD1 (5 bases). This CDR3 spans 18 amino acids. V dropped 3 bases and J dropped 0 bases, with 19 bases sitting between them. Germline V gene data show CDR1 as SGDLS and CDR2 as YYNGEE. The chain's CDR3 is CASSGREGKGSSGNTIYF. The DNA of the CDR3 is TGTGCCAGCAGCGGGAGGGAGGGAAAGGGGTCCTCTGGAAACACCATATATTTT.

The chain combines TRBV10-3 with TRBJ2-6; D ambiguous. Trimming pared 6 bases from V and 0 bases from J, leaving 6 bases between. This CDR3 contains 14 residues. Germline V lookup: CDR1 ENHRY, CDR2 SYGVKD. As DNA, the CDR3 is TGTGCCATCAGCCCAGACTCTGGGGCCAACGTCCTGACTTTC. Amino acids: CAISPDSGANVLTF.

The gene calls are TRBV7-6 and TRBJ2-1, with 9 bases lining up with TRBD1. The germline gives CDR1 SGHVS, CDR2 FNYEAQ. The CDR3 is made up of 16 amino acids. Trimming took 5 bases from V and 2 from J; bases not matched to a gene: 7. CDR3 loop: CASSPTGQGTYNEQFF. The CDR3 DNA follows: TGTGCCAGCAGCCCGACGGGACAGGGTACCTACAATGAGCAGTTCTTC.

The chain carries TRBV28 and TRBJ2-1, with 8 nucleotides matching TRBD2. CDR3 length equals 22 residues. Germline-derived CDR1 and CDR2 are MDHEN and SYDVKM. The trim removed 5 bases at V and 4 bases at J, leaving 28 bases unmatched. This CDR3 is CASSPDDRVLAELNNNYNEQFF. The CDR3 DNA follows: TGTGCCAGCAGTCCCGACGACCGGGTACTAGCGGAACTGAATAATAATTACAATGAGCAGTTCTTC.

The rearrangement links TRBV6-1 to TRBJ2-7; TRBD2 aligns across 12 bases. The V gene's germline CDR1 is MNHNS and CDR2 SASEGT. This CDR3 has 16 residues. V was pared by 4 bases and J by 3 bases, with 7 bases of the junction left unmatched. The CDR3 region is CASSAVWTSGIYEQYF. In DNA form, the CDR3 reads TGTGCCAGCAGTGCGGTTTGGACTAGCGGGATCTACGAGCAGTACTTC.

V is TRBV4-1 and J is TRBJ2-7, with TRBD2 identical over 8 bases. From germline, CDR1 is MGHRA and CDR2 YSYEKL. The CDR3 has 15 amino acids. J gave up 2 bases and V 2 bases, and 5 bases lay outside the gene matches. The CDR3 sequence: CASSQRSGVAYEQYF. Written as DNA, the CDR3 is TGCGCCAGCAGCCAACGTAGCGGGGTAGCCTACGAGCAGTACTTC.

This clone was recorded many times. This chain uses TRBV5-4 with TRBJ1-2; tentative D call: TRBD1 (6 bases). The CDR3 runs 14 residues. Germline values: CDR1 SGHNT, CDR2 YYREEE (reference sequence). Between the trimmed V and J ends, which lost 1 base and 0 bases, there was a span of 7 bases. CDR3 in amino acids: CASSLTGTNYGYTF. CDR3 nucleotides: TGTGCCAGCAGCTTGACAGGGACTAACTATGGCTACACCTTC. The whole variable domain, filled in from reference TRBV5-4 and TRBJ1-2, reads ETGVTQSPTHLIKTRGQQVTLRCSSQSGHNTVSWYQQALGQGPQFIFQYYREEENGRGNFPPRFSGLQFPNYSSELNVNALELDDSALYLCASSLTGTNYGYTFGSGTRLTVV.

The chain recombines TRBV11-2 with TRBJ1-2; 8 bases map to TRBD1. The CDR3 is made up of 15 amino acids. CDR1 SGHAT and CDR2 FQNNGV come from the germline V gene. With 3 bases clipped from V and 4 bases from J, the junction kept 7 bases outside the gene matches. CDR3 sequence (DNA): TGTGCCAGCAGCTTCAAGGACAGGGTTGTCTATGGCTACACCTTC. Protein sequence: CASSFKDRVVYGYTF.

This clone was recorded once. The rearrangement uses TRBV30 and TRBJ1-1; 7 bases align to TRBD1. V dropped 5 bases and J dropped 0; count of bases not matched to a gene: 9. CDR1 GTSNPN and CDR2 SVGIG come from the germline V gene (reference sequence). CDR3 length: 15 amino acids. DNA of the CDR3: TGTGCCTGGGTCCCCGACAGGGTCATGAACACTGAAGCTTTCTTT. Protein: CAWVPDRVMNTEAFF.

The chain employs TRBV5-1 and TRBJ2-1; D remains unclear. The CDR3 consists of 12 residues. Trimming pared 4 bases from V and 6 bases from J, leaving 8 bases between. Germline V gene sequence: CDR1 SGHRS, CDR2 YFSETQ. CDR3 bases: TGCGCCAGCAGCCTGAGGAGCAATGAGCAGTTCTTC. Its translation: CASSLRSNEQFF. Complete variable domain (other parts from reference TRBV5-1 and TRBJ2-1): KAGVTQTPRYLIKTRGQQVTLSCSPISGHRSVSWYQQTPGQGLQFLFEYFSETQRNKGNFPGRFSGRQFSNSRSEMNVSTLELGDSALYLCASSLRSNEQFFGPGTRLTVL.

This chain links TRBV21-1 with TRBJ2-3; TRBD2 reflects the table's D call only, with no check against the DNA. TRBV21-1 is a pseudogene locus. CDR3 size: 16 residues. Here the CDR3 DNA reads TGTGCCAGCAGCAAAGCGACTAGCGGCCAAACAGATACGCAGTATTTT. Protein sequence: CASSKATSGQTDTQYF.

The rearrangement links TRBV2 to TRBJ2-7; 7 nucleotides match TRBD2. The ends lost 2 bases at V and 6 bases at J; junction bases unmatched: 10. CDR3 length: 15 residues. Germline V gene lookup returns CDR1 SNHLY and CDR2 FYNNEI. The CDR3 sequence is CASSELASGKAEQYF. CDR3 nucleotide sequence: TGTGCCAGCAGTGAATTGGCTAGCGGTAAGGCCGAGCAGTACTTC.

This clone came up once. The chain couples TRBV5-1 to TRBJ2-1; TRBD2 matches at 9 bases. The V gene's germline CDR1 is SGHRS and CDR2 YFSETQ. Trimming at V came to 4 bases and at J to 3 bases, leaving 8 bases not matched to a gene. The CDR3 loop spans 16 amino acids. CDR3 DNA sequence: TGCGCCAGCAGCCCCGGGGGTAGCGGGGGCTACAATGAGCAGTTCTTC. This translates into CASSPGGSGGYNEQFF.

The rearrangement joins TRBV30 to TRBJ2-2; D is possibly TRBD1 (5 bases). Germline V gene data show CDR1 as GTSNPN and CDR2 as SVGIG (reference sequence). This CDR3 is 14 amino acids long. V was cut by 3 bases and J by 6 bases, with 14 bases left in between. DNA for the CDR3: TGTGCCTGGAGCGATGACAGAAACTCCGGGGAGCTGTTTTTT. It is translated as CAWSDDRNSGELFF.

CDR3 coding DNA: TGTGCCAGCAGCAGGACAGGGGGTAGTGGCTACACCTTC. Protein: CASSRTGGSGYTF. The chain carries TRBV9 and TRBJ1-2, with TRBD1 identical over 10 bases. This CDR3 has 13 residues. V was clipped by 4 bases and J by 7 bases; unmatched bases: 4. Germline V CDR1 and CDR2: SGDLS, YYNGEE.

This chain uses TRBV6-5 with TRBJ2-7; 7 positions agree with TRBD2. Germline CDR1 MNHEY, CDR2 SVGAGI. The junction had 8 bases not matched to a gene; V was cut back by 0 bases and J by 3 bases. The CDR3 sequence is 16 residues long. The CDR3 region has the DNA TGTGCCAGCAGTTACTCGAAGCTAGCGGTTTACTACGAGCAGTACTTC. Protein: CASSYSKLAVYYEQYF.

V usage is TRBV5-1 and J usage is TRBJ1-1; 9 bases fit TRBD1. The CDR3 runs to 16 residues. Per germline, CDR1 SGHRS and CDR2 YFSETQ. Germline trimming cut 0 bases from V and 2 bases from J; bases unmatched to any gene: 5. Here the CDR3 DNA reads TGCGCCAGCAGCTTGGTAGGGACAGGGCACAACACTGAAGCTTTCTTT. It specifies CASSLVGTGHNTEAFF. Variable domain in full (rest from reference TRBV5-1 and TRBJ1-1): KAGVTQTPRYLIKTRGQQVTLSCSPISGHRSVSWYQQTPGQGLQFLFEYFSETQRNKGNFPGRFSGRQFSNSRSEMNVSTLELGDSALYLCASSLVGTGHNTEAFFGQGTRLTVV.

The chain couples TRBV19 to TRBJ1-1; a possible D gene is TRBD1 (6 bases). The V end lost 3 bases, the J end lost 4 bases, and 18 bases lay between the germline ends. The CDR3 is made up of 16 amino acids. Germline assignment: CDR1 LNHDA and CDR2 SQIVND (reference sequence). CDR3 DNA: TGTGCCAGTAGTATGGCTACGGTGGGAGGGGGCACTGAAGCTTTCTTT. Protein sequence: CASSMATVGGGTEAFF.

CDR3 protein: CASSEALGRQETQYF. DNA of the CDR3: TGTGCCAGCAGTGAAGCGCTGGGGCGCCAAGAGACCCAGTACTTC. V gene TRBV6-1 combines with J gene TRBJ2-5; a weak D match, TRBD1 (5 bases). The CDR3 is 15 amino acids. The V gene's germline CDR1 is MNHNS and CDR2 SASEGT. Trimming removed 0 bases from V and 1 base from J, with 9 bases in between.

The chain joins TRBV5-1 to TRBJ1-3, with no clear D. This CDR3 has 15 residues. Trimming took off 4 bases at V and 0 bases at J, with 11 bases between the two ends. CDR1 and CDR2 from the germline V gene are SGHRS and YFSETQ. CDR3 sequence: CASSIAGNSGNTIYF. In DNA form, the CDR3 reads TGCGCCAGCAGCATAGCCGGGAACTCTGGAAACACCATATATTTT.

The chain uses TRBV15 and TRBJ2-2; 7 bases map to TRBD1. This CDR3 has 15 amino acids. V trimming: 3 bases; J trimming: 1 base; junction bases outside the gene matches: 2. CDR1 is LNHNV and CDR2 is YYDKDF in the germline V gene (reference sequence). The CDR3 nucleotides are TGTGCCACCAGCAGGGGACAGTTGAACACCGGGGAGCTGTTTTTT. Translating it yields CATSRGQLNTGELFF.

The V gene is TRBV27, the J gene TRBJ2-7; tentative D call: TRBD1 (5 bases). Germline CDR1 reads MNHEY; CDR2 reads SMNVEV (reference sequence). The CDR3 consists of 13 residues. V was clipped by 3 bases and J by 1 base, with 7 bases between them. CDR3 in amino acids: CASSLKGSYEQYF. CDR3 bases: TGTGCCAGCAGTTTGAAGGGGTCCTACGAGCAGTACTTC.

The chain joins TRBV6-5 to TRBJ1-4; 12 nucleotides line up with TRBD1. This CDR3 contains 14 residues. Germline trimming cut 7 bases from V and 8 bases from J; bases unmatched to any gene: 5. CDR1 is MNHEY and CDR2 is SVGAGI in the germline V gene. CDR3 sequence: CASKGGTGGEKLFF. CDR3 bases: TGTGCCAGCAAGGGGGGGACAGGGGGCGAAAAACTGTTTTTT.

As DNA, the CDR3 is TGTGCCAGCAGAAACAGCCGCTACTCCTACGAGCAGTACTTC. Translated, it gives CASRNSRYSYEQYF. This chain joins TRBV27 and TRBJ2-7, with D unclear. The CDR3 extends over 14 amino acids. V lost 6 bases and J lost 0, with 12 bases in between. CDR1 MNHEY and CDR2 SMNVEV come from the germline V gene (reference sequence).